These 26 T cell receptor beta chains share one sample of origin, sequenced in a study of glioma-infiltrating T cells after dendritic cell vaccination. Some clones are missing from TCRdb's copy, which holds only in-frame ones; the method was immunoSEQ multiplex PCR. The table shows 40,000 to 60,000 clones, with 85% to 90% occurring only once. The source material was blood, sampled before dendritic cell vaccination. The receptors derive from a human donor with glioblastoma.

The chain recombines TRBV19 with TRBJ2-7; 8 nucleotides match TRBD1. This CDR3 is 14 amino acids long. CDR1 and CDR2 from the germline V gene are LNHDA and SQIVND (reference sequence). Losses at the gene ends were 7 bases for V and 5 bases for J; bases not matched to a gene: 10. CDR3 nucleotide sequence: TGTGCCAGTATGAGGGACAGGAGCGGTCACGAGCAGTACTTC. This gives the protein CASMRDRSGHEQYF.

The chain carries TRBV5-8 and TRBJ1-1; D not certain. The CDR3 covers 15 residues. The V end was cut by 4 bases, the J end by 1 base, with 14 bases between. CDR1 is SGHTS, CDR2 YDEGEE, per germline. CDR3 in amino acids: CASSLGWAPNTEAFF. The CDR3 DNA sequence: TGTGCCAGCAGCCTTGGTTGGGCCCCGAACACTGAAGCTTTCTTT. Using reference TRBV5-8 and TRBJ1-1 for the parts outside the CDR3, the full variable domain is EAGVTQSPTHLIKTRGQQATLRCSPISGHTSVYWYQQALGLGLQFLLWYDEGEERNRGNFPPRFSGRQFPNYSSELNVNALELEDSALYLCASSLGWAPNTEAFFGQGTRLTVV.

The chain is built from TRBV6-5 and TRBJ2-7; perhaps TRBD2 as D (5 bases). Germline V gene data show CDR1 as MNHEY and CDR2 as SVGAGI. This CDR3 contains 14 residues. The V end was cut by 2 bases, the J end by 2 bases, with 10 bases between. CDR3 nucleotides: TGTGCCAGCAGTTACCGGACGGGAACCTACGAGCAGTACTTC. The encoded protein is CASSYRTGTYEQYF.

CDR3 in DNA: TGTGCTAGTGGGCCAGGCCAGGGGGCCGGCTCTGGGGCCAACGTCCTGACTTTC. This translates into CASGPGQGAGSGANVLTF. The rearrangement joins TRBV12-5 to TRBJ2-6; 8 bases map to TRBD1. Germline V gene lookup returns CDR1 LGHNT and CDR2 FRNRAP. This CDR3 comprises 18 residues. With V trimmed by 6 bases and J by 0 bases, 10 bases remained unmatched. The full variable domain, rest sourced from reference TRBV12-5 and TRBJ2-6, is DARVTQTPRHKVTEMGQEVTMRCQPILGHNTVFWYRQTMMQGLELLAYFRNRAPLDDSGMPKDRFSAEMPDATLATLKIQPSEPRDSAVYFCASGPGQGAGSGANVLTFGAGSRLTVL.

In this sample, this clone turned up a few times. CDR3 in DNA: TGTGCCTCAGCAACCAGCGGGGGAAGTCTGGGTTCCTACGAGCAGTACTTC. The encoded protein is CASATSGGSLGSYEQYF. J is TRBJ2-7 and V is TRBV7-2; TRBD2 aligns across 8 bases. Germline loops: CDR1 SGHTA, CDR2 FQGNSA. V dropped 11 bases and J dropped 1; count of bases not matched to a gene: 19. This CDR3 has 17 residues.

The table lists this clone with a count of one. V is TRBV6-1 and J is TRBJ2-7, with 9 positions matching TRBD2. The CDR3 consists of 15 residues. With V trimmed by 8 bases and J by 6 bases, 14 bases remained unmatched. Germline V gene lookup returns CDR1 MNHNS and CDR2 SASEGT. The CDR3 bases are TGTGCCAGCTCCCAGCGGGGGGACACCCCTGTCGAGCAGTACTTC. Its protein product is CASSQRGDTPVEQYF.

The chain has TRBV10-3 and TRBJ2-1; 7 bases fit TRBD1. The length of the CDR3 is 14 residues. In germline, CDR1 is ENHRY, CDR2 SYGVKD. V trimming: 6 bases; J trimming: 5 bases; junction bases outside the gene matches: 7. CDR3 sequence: CAISSTGPNNEQFF. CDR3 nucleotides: TGTGCCATCAGCTCGACAGGGCCGAACAATGAGCAGTTCTTC.

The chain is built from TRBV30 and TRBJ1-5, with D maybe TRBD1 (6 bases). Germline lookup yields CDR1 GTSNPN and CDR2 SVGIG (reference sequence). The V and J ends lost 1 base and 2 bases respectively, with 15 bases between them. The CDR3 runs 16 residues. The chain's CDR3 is CAWSGQGFRGNQPQHF. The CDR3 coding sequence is TGTGCCTGGAGTGGGCAGGGGTTTAGGGGCAATCAGCCCCAGCATTTT.

CDR3: CASSLDERYGYTF. The CDR3 nucleotides are TGTGCCAGCAGCTTAGACGAGAGGTATGGCTACACCTTC. J is TRBJ1-2 and V is TRBV7-2; no definite D call. CDR3 size: 13 residues. CDR1 is SGHTA and CDR2 is FQGNSA in the germline V gene. The V end lost 1 base, the J end lost 5 bases, and 8 bases lay between the germline ends.

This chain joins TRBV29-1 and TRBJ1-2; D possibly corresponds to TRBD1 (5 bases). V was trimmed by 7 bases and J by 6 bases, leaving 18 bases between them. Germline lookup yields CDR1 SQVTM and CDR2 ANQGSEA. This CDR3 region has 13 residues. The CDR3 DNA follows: TGCAGCGACGGGGCCCTGGGGAGGGATGGCTACACCTTC. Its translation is CSDGALGRDGYTF.

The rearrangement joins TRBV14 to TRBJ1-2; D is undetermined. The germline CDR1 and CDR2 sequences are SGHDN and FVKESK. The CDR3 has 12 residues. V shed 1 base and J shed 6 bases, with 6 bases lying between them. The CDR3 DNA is TGTGCCAGCAGCCAAGTTCCCAATGGCTACACCTTC. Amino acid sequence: CASSQVPNGYTF.

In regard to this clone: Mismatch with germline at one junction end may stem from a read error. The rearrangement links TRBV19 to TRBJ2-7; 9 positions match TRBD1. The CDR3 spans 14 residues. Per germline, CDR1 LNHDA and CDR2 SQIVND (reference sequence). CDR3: CASSTLGYRDRVPF. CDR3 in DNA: TGTGCCAGTAGTACTTTGGGGTACCGGGACAGGGTTCCTTTC. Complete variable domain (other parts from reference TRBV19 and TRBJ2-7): DGGITQSPKYLFRKEGQNVTLSCEQNLNHDAMYWYRQDPGQGLRLIYYSQIVNDFQKGDIAEGYSVSREKKESFPLTVTSAQKNPTAFYLCASSTLGYRDRVPFGPGTRLTVT.

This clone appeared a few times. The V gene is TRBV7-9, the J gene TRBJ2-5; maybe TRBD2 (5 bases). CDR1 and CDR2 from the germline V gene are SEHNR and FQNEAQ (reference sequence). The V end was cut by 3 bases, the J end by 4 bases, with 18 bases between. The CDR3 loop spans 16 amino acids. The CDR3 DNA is TGTGCCAGCAGCTTCGACTTGCTTGGGAGTGGAGAGACCCAGTACTTC. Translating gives CASSFDLLGSGETQYF.

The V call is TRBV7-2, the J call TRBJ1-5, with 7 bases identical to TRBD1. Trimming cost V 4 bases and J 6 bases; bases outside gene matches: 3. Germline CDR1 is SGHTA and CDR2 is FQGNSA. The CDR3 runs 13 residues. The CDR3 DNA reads TGTGCCAGCAGCTCCGGGACAGTTCAGCCCCAGCATTTT. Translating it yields CASSSGTVQPQHF.

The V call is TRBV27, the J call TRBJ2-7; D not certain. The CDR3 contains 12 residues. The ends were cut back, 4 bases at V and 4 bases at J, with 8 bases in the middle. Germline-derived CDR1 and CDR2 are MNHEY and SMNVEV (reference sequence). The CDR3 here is CASSSVPYEQYF. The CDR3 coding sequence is TGTGCCAGCAGTTCTGTCCCTTACGAGCAGTACTTC.

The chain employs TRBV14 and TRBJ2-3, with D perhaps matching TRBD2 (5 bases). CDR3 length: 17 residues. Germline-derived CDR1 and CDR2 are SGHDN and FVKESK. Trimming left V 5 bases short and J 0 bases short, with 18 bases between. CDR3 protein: CASSEPLGGPSTDTQYF. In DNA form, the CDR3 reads TGTGCCAGCAGCGAACCCCTAGGAGGCCCTAGCACAGATACGCAGTATTTT.

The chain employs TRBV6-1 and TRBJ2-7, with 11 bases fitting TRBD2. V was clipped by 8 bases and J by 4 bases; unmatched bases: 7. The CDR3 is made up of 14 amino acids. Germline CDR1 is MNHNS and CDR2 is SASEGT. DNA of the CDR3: TGTGCCAGCGCCCTTACTAGCGGGGGTTACGAGCAGTACTTC. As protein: CASALTSGGYEQYF.

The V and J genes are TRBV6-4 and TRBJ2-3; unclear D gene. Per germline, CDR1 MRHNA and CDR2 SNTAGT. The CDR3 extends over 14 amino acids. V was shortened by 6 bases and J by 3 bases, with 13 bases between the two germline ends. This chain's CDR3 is CASSPLSGTDTQYF. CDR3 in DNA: TGTGCCAGCAGCCCCCTGTCGGGTACAGATACGCAGTATTTT.

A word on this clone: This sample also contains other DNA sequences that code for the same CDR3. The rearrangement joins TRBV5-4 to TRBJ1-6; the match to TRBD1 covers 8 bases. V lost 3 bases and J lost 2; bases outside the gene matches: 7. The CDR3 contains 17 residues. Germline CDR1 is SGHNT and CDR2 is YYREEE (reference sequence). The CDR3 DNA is TGTGCCAGCAGCTCCGCGGACAGGGTCGCCTATAATTCACCCCTCCACTTT. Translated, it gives CASSSADRVAYNSPLHF.

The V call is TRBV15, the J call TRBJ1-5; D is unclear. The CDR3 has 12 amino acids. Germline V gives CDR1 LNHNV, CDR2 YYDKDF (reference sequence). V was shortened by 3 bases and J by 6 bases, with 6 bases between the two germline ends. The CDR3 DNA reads TGTGCCACCAGCAGTGGAGGTCAGCCCCAGCATTTT. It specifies CATSSGGQPQHF. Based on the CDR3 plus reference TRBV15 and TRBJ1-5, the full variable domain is DAMVIQNPRYQVTQFGKPVTLSCSQTLNHNVMYWYQQKSSQAPKLLFHYYDKDFNNEADTPDNFQSRRPNTSFCFLDIRSPGLGDTAMYLCATSSGGQPQHFGDGTRLSIL.

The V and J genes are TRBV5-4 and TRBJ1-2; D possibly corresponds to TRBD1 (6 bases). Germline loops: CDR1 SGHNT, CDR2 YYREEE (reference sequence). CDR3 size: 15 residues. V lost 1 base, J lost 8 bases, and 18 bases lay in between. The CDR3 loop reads CASSLKSGRGFGYTF. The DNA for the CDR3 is TGTGCCAGCAGCTTGAAGAGTGGCAGGGGATTCGGCTACACCTTC.

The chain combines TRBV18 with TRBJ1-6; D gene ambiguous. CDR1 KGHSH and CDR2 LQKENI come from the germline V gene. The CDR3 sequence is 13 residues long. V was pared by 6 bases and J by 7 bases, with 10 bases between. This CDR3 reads CASSLDMNSPLHF. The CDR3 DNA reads TGTGCCAGCTCCCTCGACATGAATTCACCCCTCCACTTT.

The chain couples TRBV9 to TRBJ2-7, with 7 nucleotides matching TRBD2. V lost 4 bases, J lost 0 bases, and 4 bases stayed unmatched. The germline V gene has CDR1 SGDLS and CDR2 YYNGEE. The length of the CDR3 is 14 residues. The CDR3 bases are TGTGCCAGCAGCTTGAGCGGGACCTCCTACGAGCAGTACTTC. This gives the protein CASSLSGTSYEQYF.

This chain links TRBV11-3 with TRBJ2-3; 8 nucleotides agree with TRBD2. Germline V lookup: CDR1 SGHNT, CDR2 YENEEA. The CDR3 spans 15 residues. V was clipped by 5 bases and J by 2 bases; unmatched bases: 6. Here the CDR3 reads CASSPGLAVTDTQYF. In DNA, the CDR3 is TGTGCCAGCAGCCCCGGACTAGCCGTCACAGATACGCAGTATTTT.

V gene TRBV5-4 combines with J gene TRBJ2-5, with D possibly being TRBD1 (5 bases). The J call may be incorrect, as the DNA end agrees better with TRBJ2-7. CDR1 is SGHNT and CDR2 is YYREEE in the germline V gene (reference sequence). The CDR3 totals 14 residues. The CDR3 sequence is CASSLSRDSYEQYF. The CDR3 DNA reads TGTGCCAGCAGCTTGTCCAGGGATTCCTACGAGCAGTACTTC.

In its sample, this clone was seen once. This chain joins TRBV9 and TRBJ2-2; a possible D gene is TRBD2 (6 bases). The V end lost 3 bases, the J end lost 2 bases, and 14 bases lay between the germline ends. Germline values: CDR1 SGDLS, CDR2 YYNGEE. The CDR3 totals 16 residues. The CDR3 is CASSADGGFNTGELFF. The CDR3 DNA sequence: TGTGCCAGCAGCGCCGATGGGGGGTTCAACACCGGGGAGCTGTTTTTT.